Detailed here is one TCR beta chain. Its antigen is currently unknown. This sample is drawn from a study of post-analysis software for immune sequencing data. Study background: The study covered relapsing-remitting, secondary progressive and progressive-relapsing courses of multiple sclerosis. General observations from the study: Normalized Chao1 diversity in multiple sclerosis patients fell significantly below that of controls. By F measure, samples from a shared preparation batch strongly co-clustered. Comparison of patients with controls showed five or six TRBV segments more frequent in patients, TRBV5-6, TRBV5-1 and TRBV20-1 among them.

The CDR3 is made up of 17 amino acids. J lost 10 bases, V lost 5 bases, and 21 bases had no gene match. Germline-derived CDR1 and CDR2 are SGHTA and FQGNSA. cDNA libraries of TCR beta carried unique molecular identifiers. The T cell input of roughly 0.95 to 10 million gave roughly 500,000 cDNA molecules. A single record per CDR3 protein comes from TCRdb applying MiXCR to the PCR reads. The sample has approximately 460,000 distinct CDR3 sequences, roughly 45% seen once. The J gene is TRBJ2-7, the V gene TRBV7-2, with 9 bases lining up with TRBD2. This TCR derives from a girl aged 5 to 17 with multiple sclerosis. The specimen sequenced was blood. The CDR3 sequence: CASSTPRFLAGQRIQYF. CDR3 nucleotides: TGTGCCAGCAGCACCCCACGGTTTCTAGCGGGACAGAGAATCCAGTACTTC.